This is a list of T cell receptor beta chains from one sample in a study of T cells in Graves' hyperthyroidism and ophthalmopathy. MiXCR, applied by TCRdb to the multiplex PCR reads, yields one record per CDR3 protein. This table has approximately 720,000 distinct CDR3 sequences, approximately 18% appearing once. Material: blood. The source of these receptors is a woman aged 50 to 60 with Graves' hyperthyroidism that later progressed to Graves' ophthalmopathy. Each CDR3 is given with its conserved first and last residue. Each record gives: J gene, D gene, CDR3 length, V gene, clone size, CDR3 protein, CDR3 DNA. A D gene is named only where the DNA matches it firmly. Size is stated for part of the rows, as once, few or many counts, or as a class when the clone is expanded.

TRBJ1-5,.,13,TRBV27,few,CASKGQAKGPQHF,TGTGCCAGCAAGGGCCAGGCGAAGGGACCCCAGCATTTT
TRBJ1-5,.,13,TRBV3-1,many,CASSQARGQPQHF,TGTGCCAGCAGCCAAGCACGGGGGCAGCCCCAGCATTTT
TRBJ2-7,.,11,TRBV30,many,CAWNRIYEQYF,TGTGCCTGGAATAGGATCTACGAGCAGTACTTC
TRBJ2-3,.,16,TRBV9,few,CASSPRTTSSTDTQYF,TGTGCCAGCAGCCCCAGGACTACCTCTAGCACAGATACGCAGTATTTT
TRBJ2-5,TRBD1,15,TRBV25-1,few,CASSDDRDPQETQYF,TGTGCCAGCAGTGACGACAGGGACCCCCAAGAGACCCAGTACTTC
TRBJ2-1,TRBD2,14,TRBV5-6,many,CASSLAGGGNEQFF,TGTGCCAGCAGTCTAGCGGGGGGTGGGAATGAGCAGTTCTTC
TRBJ2-7,TRBD1,16,TRBV7-9,many,CASSPREGQGAYEQYF,TGTGCCAGCAGCCCCCGCGAAGGACAGGGGGCCTACGAGCAGTACTTC
TRBJ1-1,.,15,TRBV20-1,.,CSARDYGRKNTEAFF,TGCAGTGCTAGAGATTACGGGCGCAAGAACACTGAAGCTTTCTTT
TRBJ1-6,.,15,TRBV7-6,.,CASSPTQSYNSPLHF,TGTGCCAGCAGCCCAACACAAAGCTATAATTCACCCCTCCACTTT
TRBJ1-5,TRBD1,15,TRBV27,few,CASSPGTEVGQPQHF,TGTGCCAGCAGTCCCGGGACAGAGGTTGGTCAGCCCCAGCATTTT
TRBJ1-2,.,13,TRBV30,few,CAWSQTGSDGYTF,TGTGCCTGGAGTCAAACAGGGTCGGATGGCTACACCTTC
TRBJ1-2,.,14,TRBV6-5,.,CASSYRDSGAGYTF,TGTGCCAGCAGTTACAGGGATAGTGGGGCGGGCTACACCTTC
TRBJ2-2,TRBD1,18,TRBV15,few,CATSRDLMGQGQSGELFF,TGTGCCACCAGCAGAGATCTTATGGGACAGGGTCAATCCGGGGAGCTGTTTTTT
TRBJ2-5,.,14,TRBV5-1,few,CASSFTGSRETQYF,TGCGCCAGCAGCTTTACAGGGTCGCGGGAGACCCAGTACTTC
TRBJ1-1,TRBD1,14,TRBV5-1,many,CASSFDRGRTEAFF,TGCGCCAGCAGCTTTGACAGGGGGCGCACTGAAGCTTTCTTT
TRBJ2-3,TRBD2,15,TRBV5-1,many,CASSLESGGTDTQYF,TGCGCCAGCAGCTTGGAGAGCGGGGGCACAGATACGCAGTATTTT
TRBJ1-5,TRBD1,15,TRBV20-1,.,CSAAGQGAGGQPQHF,TGCAGTGCTGCGGGACAGGGGGCTGGGGGTCAGCCCCAGCATTTT
TRBJ1-2,.,13,TRBV2,many,CASAEREGQGYTF,TGTGCCAGCGCCGAGCGGGAGGGGCAGGGCTACACCTTC
TRBJ1-1,.,13,TRBV12-3/TRBV12-4,many,CASSLGRNTEAFF,TGTGCCAGCAGCTTAGGCAGAAACACTGAAGCTTTCTTT
TRBJ2-5,.,11,TRBV11-2,many,CASSPGLGQYF,TGTGCCAGCAGCCCCGGACTGGGCCAGTACTTC
TRBJ1-2,.,15,TRBV24-1,.,CATSDNRDLWGGYTF,TGTGCCACCAGTGATAACAGGGACCTCTGGGGTGGCTACACCTTC
TRBJ2-3,.,12,TRBV7-9,.,CASSSVPGEQYF,TGTGCCAGCAGCTCGGTCCCGGGGGAGCAGTATTTT
TRBJ2-3,.,16,TRBV4-1,.,CASSQGSAENTDTQYF,TGCGCCAGCAGCCAAGGGTCAGCGGAGAACACAGATACGCAGTATTTT
TRBJ1-1,TRBD1,15,TRBV19,many,CASIQQGRLNTEAFF,TGTGCCAGTATCCAACAGGGGAGGTTGAACACTGAAGCTTTCTTT
TRBJ1-6,TRBD1,15,TRBV11-2,many,CASSPKDRFNSPLHF,TGTGCCAGCAGCCCGAAGGACAGGTTCAATTCACCCCTCCACTTT
TRBJ2-7,.,14,TRBV5-6,many,CASSWTDEAYEQYF,TGTGCCAGCAGCTGGACGGACGAAGCCTACGAGCAGTACTTC
TRBJ1-6,.,15,TRBV7-9,few,CASSLSRAQDSPLHF,TGTGCCAGCAGCTTATCTCGGGCTCAAGATTCACCCCTCCACTTT
TRBJ2-1,TRBD2,16,TRBV28,.,CASSETSGRPYNEQFF,TGTGCCAGCAGTGAGACTAGCGGGAGACCCTACAATGAGCAGTTCTTC
TRBJ2-5,TRBD2,14,TRBV9,few,CASSTRGNQETQYF,TGTGCCAGCAGCACGCGGGGGAACCAAGAGACCCAGTACTTC
TRBJ1-1,.,14,TRBV6-9,.,CASSYFTGNTEAFF,TGTGCCAGCAGTTACTTTACAGGGAACACTGAAGCTTTCTTT
TRBJ2-7,TRBD1,13,TRBV29-1,.,CSVAGQGADEQYF,TGCAGCGTTGCTGGACAGGGGGCCGACGAGCAGTACTTC
TRBJ2-3,TRBD2,15,TRBV6-1,.,CARGTSGGDTDTQYF,TGTGCCAGAGGGACTAGCGGGGGGGACACAGATACGCAGTATTTT
TRBJ2-1,.,18,TRBV7-2,few,CASSSEVRPPSLENEQFF,TGTGCCAGCAGCTCAGAGGTGCGGCCCCCGTCTCTAGAGAATGAGCAGTTCTTC
TRBJ1-2,.,14,TRBV19,.,CASSISGGVDGYTF,TGTGCCAGTAGTATATCGGGGGGCGTTGATGGCTACACCTTC
TRBJ2-3,TRBD1,17,TRBV12-3/TRBV12-4,many,CASSLTGTGGGTDTQYF,TGTGCCAGCAGTTTAACGGGGACAGGGGGCGGCACAGATACGCAGTATTTT
TRBJ1-3,TRBD1,14,TRBV6-1,.,CASSDSGTGTPSYF,TGTGCCAGCAGTGACTCCGGGACAGGGACGCCGTCATATTTT
TRBJ1-1,.,13,TRBV11-2,.,CASSTGGFGGAFF,TGTGCCAGCAGCACCGGGGGTTTTGGTGGAGCTTTCTTT
TRBJ2-5,.,18,TRBV2,many,CASSSQRTQGGSQETQYF,TGTGCCAGCAGTTCTCAGAGAACCCAGGGGGGAAGCCAAGAGACCCAGTACTTC
TRBJ1-5,.,16,TRBV12-3/TRBV12-4,many,CASSYKRTGGNQPQHF,TGTGCCAGCAGTTATAAGCGGACCGGCGGCAATCAGCCCCAGCATTTT
TRBJ1-3,.,16,TRBV27,few,CASSPQTGRPGNTIYF,TGTGCCAGCAGTCCACAGACAGGACGGCCTGGAAACACCATATATTTT